This T cell receptor beta chain comes out of a study of cytomegalovirus exposure and HLA in healthy donors. Study information: According to later analysis, the same platform produced the 120 validation and 666 first-cohort repertoires. Study-level results: The listing of 150 or so TCR beta chains classed them as cytomegalovirus-associated. Reported results showed that the classifier diagnosed cytomegalovirus status with high specificity and sensitivity.

About this clone itself: Its antigen remains unidentified.

The repertoire was sequenced with immunoSEQ multiplex PCR; TCRdb's copy has only in-frame clones and lacks some. The sample consists of 56,000 or so clones, 93% of them appearing once. CDR1 is LGHNA and CDR2 is YNFKEQ in the germline V gene. V gave up 0 bases and J gave up 2 bases; unmatched junction bases: 8. The CDR3 runs to 17 residues. Material: PBMCs. The origin of this receptor is a woman between 18 and 29 years old in good health and CMV-seropositive. The chain carries TRBV4-2 and TRBJ2-5; 8 bases match TRBD2. The CDR3 DNA sequence: TGTGCCAGCAGCCAAGAGCTGGCTAGCGGGTATCAAGAGACCCAGTACTTC. Translation gives CASSQELASGYQETQYF.